This TCR beta chain is drawn from a study of T cell responses to AZD1222 COVID-19 vaccine. Clones were read by immunoSEQ multiplex PCR, and TCRdb kept only the in-frame ones, dropping some. The repertoire holds tens of thousands of clones, with about nine tenths as singletons. CDR3 length: 12 residues. Germline V gives CDR1 GTSNPN, CDR2 SVGIG (reference sequence). Trimming cost V 2 bases and J 5 bases, with 6 bases left between them. The rearrangement links TRBV30 to TRBJ1-4; no clear D. The origin of this receptor is an adult in good health. Specimen: peripheral blood, collected on day 0 of AZD1222 vaccination. In DNA, the CDR3 is TGTGCCTGGAGTCTCCTGAATGAAAAACTGTTTTTT. It encodes CAWSLLNEKLFF.